The T cell receptor beta chain described here comes from a study of T cell responses to AZD1222 COVID-19 vaccine. Some clones are missing from TCRdb's copy, which holds only in-frame ones; the method was immunoSEQ multiplex PCR. This table has roughly 150,000 clones, around 88% appearing once. Study-level results: There were vaccine-associated CD4 TCRs across spike, dominant at 160-218 and 743-854. Spike-specific TCR breadth and depth went up after people got two AZD1222 doses.

This clone turned up a few times. Its antigen is not known. Germline lookup yields CDR1 MNHEY and CDR2 SMNVEV (reference sequence). V was trimmed by 6 bases and J by 6 bases, leaving 14 bases between them. CDR3 length equals 13 residues. V usage is TRBV27 and J usage is TRBJ1-2; D is ambiguous. Sequencing used peripheral blood, obtained 28 days after the second AZD1222 dose. This clonotype was sampled from an adult who received the AZD1222 COVID-19 vaccine. This CDR3 reads CASSPSKRDGYTF. The CDR3 DNA is TGTGCCAGCAGCCCGTCCAAGAGGGATGGCTACACCTTC.